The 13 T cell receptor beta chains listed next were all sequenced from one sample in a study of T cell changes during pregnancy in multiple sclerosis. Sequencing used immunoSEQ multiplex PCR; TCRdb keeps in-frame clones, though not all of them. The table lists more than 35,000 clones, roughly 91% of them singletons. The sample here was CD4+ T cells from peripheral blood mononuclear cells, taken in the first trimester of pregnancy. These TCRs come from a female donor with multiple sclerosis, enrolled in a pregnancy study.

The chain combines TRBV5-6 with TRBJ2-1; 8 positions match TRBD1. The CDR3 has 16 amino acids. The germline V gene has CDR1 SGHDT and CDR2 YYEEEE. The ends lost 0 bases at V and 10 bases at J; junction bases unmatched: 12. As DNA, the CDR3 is TGTGCCAGCAGCTTGGAAGGGACAGGTGGTTCGGGGGAGCAGTTCTTC. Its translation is CASSLEGTGGSGEQFF.

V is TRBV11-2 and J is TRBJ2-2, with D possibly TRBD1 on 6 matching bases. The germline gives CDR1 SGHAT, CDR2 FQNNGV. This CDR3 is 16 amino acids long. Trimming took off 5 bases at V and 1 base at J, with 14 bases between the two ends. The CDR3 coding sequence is TGTGCCAGCAGCAGGGGGAGCAGGGGGAACACCGGGGAGCTGTTTTTT. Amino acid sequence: CASSRGSRGNTGELFF.

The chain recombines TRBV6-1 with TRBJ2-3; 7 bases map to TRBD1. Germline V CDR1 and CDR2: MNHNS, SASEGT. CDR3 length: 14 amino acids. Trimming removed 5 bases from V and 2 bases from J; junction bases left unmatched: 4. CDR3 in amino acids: CASSRDRLTDTQYF. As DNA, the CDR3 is TGTGCCAGCAGTCGGGACAGACTCACAGATACGCAGTATTTT.

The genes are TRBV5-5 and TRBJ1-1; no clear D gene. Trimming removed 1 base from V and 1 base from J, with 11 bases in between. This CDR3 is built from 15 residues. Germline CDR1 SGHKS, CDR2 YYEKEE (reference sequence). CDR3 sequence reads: CASSLPTEKNTEAFF. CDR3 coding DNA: TGTGCCAGCAGCTTGCCGACGGAGAAGAACACTGAAGCTTTCTTT.

Here the CDR3 DNA reads TGTGCCATCAGTGAGTCGGGGCAGTCAGCTTCACCCCTCCACTTT. Protein: CAISESGQSASPLHF. V is TRBV10-3 and J is TRBJ1-6, with D possibly being TRBD1 (5 bases). The CDR3 runs to 15 residues. Germline CDR1 reads ENHRY; CDR2 reads SYGVKD. With 0 bases removed from V and 9 bases from J, the gap between germline ends came to 12 bases.

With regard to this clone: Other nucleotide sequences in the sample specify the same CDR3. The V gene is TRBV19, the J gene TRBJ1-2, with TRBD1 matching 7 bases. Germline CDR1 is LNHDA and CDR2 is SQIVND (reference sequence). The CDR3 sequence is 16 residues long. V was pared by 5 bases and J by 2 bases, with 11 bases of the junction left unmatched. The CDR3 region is CASSGTTQTGNYGYTF. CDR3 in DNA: TGTGCCAGTAGTGGTACAACCCAGACAGGGAACTATGGCTACACCTTC.

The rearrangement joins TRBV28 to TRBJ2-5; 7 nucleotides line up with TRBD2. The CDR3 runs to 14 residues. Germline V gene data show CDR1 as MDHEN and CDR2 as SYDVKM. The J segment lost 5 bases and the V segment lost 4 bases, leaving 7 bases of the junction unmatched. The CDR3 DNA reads TGTGCCAGCAGTTGGGGTAGCGGGTCTGAGACCCAGTACTTC. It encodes CASSWGSGSETQYF.

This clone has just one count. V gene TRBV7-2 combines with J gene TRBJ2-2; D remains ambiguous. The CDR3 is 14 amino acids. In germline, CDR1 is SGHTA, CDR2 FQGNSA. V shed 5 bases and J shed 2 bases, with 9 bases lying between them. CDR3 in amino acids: CASSLLPNTGELFF. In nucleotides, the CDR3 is TGTGCCAGCAGCCTCCTTCCTAACACCGGGGAGCTGTTTTTT.

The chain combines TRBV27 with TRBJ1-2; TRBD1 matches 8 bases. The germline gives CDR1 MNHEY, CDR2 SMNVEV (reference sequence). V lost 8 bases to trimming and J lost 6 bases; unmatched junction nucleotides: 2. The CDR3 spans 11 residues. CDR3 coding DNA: TGTGCCAGCGGGACAGGACATGGCTACACCTTC. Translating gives CASGTGHGYTF.

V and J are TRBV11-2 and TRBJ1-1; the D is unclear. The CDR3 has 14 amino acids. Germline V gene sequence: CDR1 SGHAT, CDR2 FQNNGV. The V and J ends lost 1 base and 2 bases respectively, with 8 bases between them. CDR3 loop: CASSLGGVNTEAFF. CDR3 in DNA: TGTGCCAGCAGCTTAGGCGGAGTAAACACTGAAGCTTTCTTT.

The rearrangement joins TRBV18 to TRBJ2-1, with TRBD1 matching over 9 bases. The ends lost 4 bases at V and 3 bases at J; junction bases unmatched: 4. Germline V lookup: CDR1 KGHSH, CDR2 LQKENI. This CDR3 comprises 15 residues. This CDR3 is CASSQPGQGYNEQFF. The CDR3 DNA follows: TGTGCCAGCTCACAACCGGGACAGGGCTACAATGAGCAGTTCTTC.

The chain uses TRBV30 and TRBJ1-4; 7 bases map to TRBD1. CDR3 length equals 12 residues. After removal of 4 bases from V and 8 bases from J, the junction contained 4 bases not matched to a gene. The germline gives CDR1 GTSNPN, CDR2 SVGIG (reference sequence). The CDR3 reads CAWNRDSEKLFF. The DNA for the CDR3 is TGTGCCTGGAATAGGGACAGCGAAAAACTGTTTTTT.

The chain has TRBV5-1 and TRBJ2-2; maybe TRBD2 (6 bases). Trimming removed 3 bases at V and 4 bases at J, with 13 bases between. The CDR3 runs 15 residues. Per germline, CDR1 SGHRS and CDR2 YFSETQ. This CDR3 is CASSYPGLGTGELFF. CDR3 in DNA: TGCGCCAGCAGCTACCCGGGACTGGGCACCGGGGAGCTGTTTTTT.